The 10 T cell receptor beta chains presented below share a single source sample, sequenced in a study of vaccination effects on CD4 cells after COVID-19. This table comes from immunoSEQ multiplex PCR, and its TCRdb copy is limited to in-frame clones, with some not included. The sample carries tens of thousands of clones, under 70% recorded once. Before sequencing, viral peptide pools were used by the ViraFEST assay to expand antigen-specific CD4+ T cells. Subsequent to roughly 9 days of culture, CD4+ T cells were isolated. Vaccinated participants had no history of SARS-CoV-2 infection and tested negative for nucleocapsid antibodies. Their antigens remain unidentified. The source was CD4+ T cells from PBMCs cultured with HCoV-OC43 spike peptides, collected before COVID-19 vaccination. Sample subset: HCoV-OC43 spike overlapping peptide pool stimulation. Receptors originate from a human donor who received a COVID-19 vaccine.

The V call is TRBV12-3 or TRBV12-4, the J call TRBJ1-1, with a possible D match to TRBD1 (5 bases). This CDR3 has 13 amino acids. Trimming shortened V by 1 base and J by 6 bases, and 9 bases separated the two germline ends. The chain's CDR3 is CASSLVGVAEAFF. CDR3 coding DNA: TGTGCCAGCAGTTTAGTGGGGGTGGCTGAAGCTTTCTTT.

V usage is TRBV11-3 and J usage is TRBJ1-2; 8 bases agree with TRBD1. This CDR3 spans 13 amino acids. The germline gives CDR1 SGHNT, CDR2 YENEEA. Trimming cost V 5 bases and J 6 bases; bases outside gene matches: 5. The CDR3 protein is CASSRTGSNGYTF. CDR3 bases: TGTGCCAGCAGCCGGACAGGGTCGAATGGCTACACCTTC.

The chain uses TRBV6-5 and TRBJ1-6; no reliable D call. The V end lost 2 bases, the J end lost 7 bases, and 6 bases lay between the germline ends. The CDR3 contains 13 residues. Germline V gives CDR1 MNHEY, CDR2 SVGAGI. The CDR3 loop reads CASSYVRNSPLHF. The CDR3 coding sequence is TGTGCCAGCAGTTACGTCAGGAATTCACCCCTCCACTTT.

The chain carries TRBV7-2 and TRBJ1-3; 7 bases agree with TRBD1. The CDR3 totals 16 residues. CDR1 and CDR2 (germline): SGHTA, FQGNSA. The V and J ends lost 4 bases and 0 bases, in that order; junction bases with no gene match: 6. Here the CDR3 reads CASSWGQPNSGNTIYF. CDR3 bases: TGTGCCAGCAGCTGGGGACAGCCCAACTCTGGAAACACCATATATTTT.

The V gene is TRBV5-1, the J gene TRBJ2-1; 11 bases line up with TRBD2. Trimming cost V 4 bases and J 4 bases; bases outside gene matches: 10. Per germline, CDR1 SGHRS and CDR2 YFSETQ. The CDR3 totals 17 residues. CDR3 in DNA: TGCGCCAGCAGCCCCCAAACTAGCGGGGGAGCTTACAATGAGCAGTTCTTC. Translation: CASSPQTSGGAYNEQFF.

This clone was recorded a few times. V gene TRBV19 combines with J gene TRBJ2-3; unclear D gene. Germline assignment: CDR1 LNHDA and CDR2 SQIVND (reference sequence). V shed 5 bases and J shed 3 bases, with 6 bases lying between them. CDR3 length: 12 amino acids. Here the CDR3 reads CASSLRTDTQYF. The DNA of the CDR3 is TGTGCCAGTAGTTTGAGGACAGATACGCAGTATTTT. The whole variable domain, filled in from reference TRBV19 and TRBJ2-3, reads DGGITQSPKYLFRKEGQNVTLSCEQNLNHDAMYWYRQDPGQGLRLIYYSQIVNDFQKGDIAEGYSVSREKKESFPLTVTSAQKNPTAFYLCASSLRTDTQYFGPGTRLTVL.

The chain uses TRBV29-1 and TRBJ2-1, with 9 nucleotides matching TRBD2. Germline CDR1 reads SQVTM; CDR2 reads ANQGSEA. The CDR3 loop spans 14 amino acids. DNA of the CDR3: TGCGCGGGGAGTCGCGGGGGGGAGAGGAATGAGCAGTTCTTC. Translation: CAGSRGGERNEQFF.

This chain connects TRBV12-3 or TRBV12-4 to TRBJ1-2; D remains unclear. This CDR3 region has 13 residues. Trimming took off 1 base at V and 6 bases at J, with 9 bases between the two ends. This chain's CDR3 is CASSLGQFHGYTF. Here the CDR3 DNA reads TGTGCCAGCAGTTTAGGGCAGTTCCATGGCTACACCTTC.

The CDR3 loop reads CASRRRVAPGLAGGEGYEQYF. The CDR3 bases are TGTGCCAGCAGACGAAGGGTGGCACCCGGACTAGCGGGAGGCGAGGGCTACGAGCAGTACTTC. This chain uses TRBV27 with TRBJ2-7; TRBD2 matches at 14 bases. The CDR3 length is 21 residues. J lost 3 bases, V lost 6 bases, and 22 bases had no gene match. CDR1 MNHEY and CDR2 SMNVEV come from the germline V gene (reference sequence).

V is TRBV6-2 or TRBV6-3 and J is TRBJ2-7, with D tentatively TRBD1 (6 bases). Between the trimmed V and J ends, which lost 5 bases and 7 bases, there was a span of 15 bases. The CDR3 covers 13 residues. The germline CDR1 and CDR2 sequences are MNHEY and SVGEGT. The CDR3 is CASSRWTVGEQYF. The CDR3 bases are TGTGCCAGCAGTCGCTGGACAGTAGGGGAGCAGTACTTC.